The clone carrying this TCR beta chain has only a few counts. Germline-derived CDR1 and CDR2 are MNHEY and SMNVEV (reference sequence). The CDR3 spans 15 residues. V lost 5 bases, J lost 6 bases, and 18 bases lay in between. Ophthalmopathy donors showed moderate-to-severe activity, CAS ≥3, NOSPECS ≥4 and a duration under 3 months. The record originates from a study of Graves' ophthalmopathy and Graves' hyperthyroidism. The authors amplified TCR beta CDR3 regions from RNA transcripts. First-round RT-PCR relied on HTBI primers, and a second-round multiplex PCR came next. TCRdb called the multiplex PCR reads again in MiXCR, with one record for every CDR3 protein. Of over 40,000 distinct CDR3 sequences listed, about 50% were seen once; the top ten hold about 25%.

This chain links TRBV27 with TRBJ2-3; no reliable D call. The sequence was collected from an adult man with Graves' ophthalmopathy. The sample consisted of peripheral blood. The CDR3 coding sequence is TGTGCCAGCAGTACCCGGACGGCTTTGGGGGATACGCAGTATTTT. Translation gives CASSTRTALGDTQYF.